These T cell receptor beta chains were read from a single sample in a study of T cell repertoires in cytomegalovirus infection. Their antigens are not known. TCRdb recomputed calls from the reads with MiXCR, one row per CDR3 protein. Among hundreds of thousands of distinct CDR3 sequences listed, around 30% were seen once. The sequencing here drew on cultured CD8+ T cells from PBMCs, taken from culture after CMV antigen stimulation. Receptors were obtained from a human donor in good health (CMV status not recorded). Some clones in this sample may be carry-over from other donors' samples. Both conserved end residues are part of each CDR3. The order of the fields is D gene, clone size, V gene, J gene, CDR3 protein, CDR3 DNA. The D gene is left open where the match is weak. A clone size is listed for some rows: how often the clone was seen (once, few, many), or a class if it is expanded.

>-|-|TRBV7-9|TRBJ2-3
CASTDDRFFRTDTRYF
TGTGCCAGCACCGACGACAGGTTTTTTCGCACAGATACGCGGTATTTT
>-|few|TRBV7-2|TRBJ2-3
CASSLMGEPSTDTQYF
TGTGCCAGCTCCCTCATGGGAGAACCTAGCACAGATACGCAGTATTTT
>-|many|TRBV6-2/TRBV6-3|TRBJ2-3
CASSYFGRITDTQYF
TGTGCCAGCAGTTACTTTGGGCGGATCACAGATACGCAGTATTTT
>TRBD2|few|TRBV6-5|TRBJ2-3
CASSYLRLGLAGGRPDTQYF
TGTGCCAGCAGTTATCTCAGACTCGGACTAGCGGGGGGCCGTCCAGATACGCAGTATTTT
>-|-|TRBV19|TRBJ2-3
CASSIMGGDRDTQYF
TGTGCCAGTAGTATCATGGGGGGCGATCGGGATACGCAGTATTTT
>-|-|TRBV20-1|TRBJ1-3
CSAKIGNTIYF
TGCAGTGCTAAGATCGGAAACACCATATATTTT
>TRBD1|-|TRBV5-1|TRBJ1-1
CASSLGQGRNEAFF
TGCGCCAGCAGCTTGGGACAGGGGAGGAATGAAGCTTTCTTT
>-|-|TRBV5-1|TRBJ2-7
CASSFGKGDEEQYF
TGCGCCAGCAGCTTCGGGAAAGGGGATGAAGAGCAGTACTTC
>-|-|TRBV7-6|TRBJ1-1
CASSPPGGRTEAFF
TGTGCCAGCAGCCCCCCCGGGGGGCGGACTGAAGCTTTCTTT
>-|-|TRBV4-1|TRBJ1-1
CASSQGGRGAFF
TGCGCCAGCAGCCAAGGGGGCCGAGGAGCTTTCTTT
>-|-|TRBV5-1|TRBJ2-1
CASRPSLTFGAYNEQFF
TGCGCCAGCAGACCATCTCTCACCTTTGGCGCTTACAATGAGCAGTTCTTC
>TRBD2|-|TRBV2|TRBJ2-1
CASSEAGRGEQFF
TGTGCCAGCAGTGAGGCCGGGAGGGGGGAGCAGTTCTTC
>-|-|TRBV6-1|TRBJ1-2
CASSESFGYGYTF
TGTGCCAGCAGTGAAAGCTTCGGATATGGCTACACCTTC
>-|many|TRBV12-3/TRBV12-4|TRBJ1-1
CASRLRGLGQKNTEAFF
TGTGCCAGCAGGTTAAGGGGCTTGGGTCAGAAGAACACTGAAGCTTTCTTT
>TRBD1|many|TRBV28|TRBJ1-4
CASSLWDRGREKLFF
TGTGCCAGCAGTTTGTGGGACAGGGGGCGTGAAAAACTGTTTTTT
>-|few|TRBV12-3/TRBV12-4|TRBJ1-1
CASSFGYRLNTEAFF
TGTGCCAGCAGTTTCGGGTATCGGCTGAACACTGAAGCTTTCTTT
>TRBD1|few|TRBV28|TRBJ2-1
CASSLGTGGWINEQFF
TGTGCCAGCAGTTTAGGAACAGGGGGATGGATCAATGAGCAGTTCTTC
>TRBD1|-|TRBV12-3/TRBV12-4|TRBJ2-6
CASSFLGAVEDRGPGANVLTF
TGTGCCAGCAGTTTTCTCGGGGCCGTCGAGGACAGGGGGCCTGGGGCCAACGTCCTGACTTTC
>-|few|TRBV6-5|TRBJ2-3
CASSYSPGSGDTQYF
TGTGCCAGCAGTTACTCACCAGGGTCGGGAGATACGCAGTATTTT
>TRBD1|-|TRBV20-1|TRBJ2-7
CSARGQGGYEQYF
TGCAGTGCTAGAGGACAGGGGGGGTACGAGCAGTACTTC
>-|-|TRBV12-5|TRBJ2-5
CASGQGETQYF
TGTGCTAGTGGGCAGGGAGAGACCCAGTACTTC
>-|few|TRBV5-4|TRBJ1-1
CASSFNGRTEAFF
TGTGCCAGCAGCTTTAACGGGAGAACTGAAGCTTTCTTT
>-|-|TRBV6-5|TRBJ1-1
CASSRPRQVNTEAFF
TGTGCCAGCAGCCGCCCGCGACAGGTGAACACTGAAGCTTTCTTT
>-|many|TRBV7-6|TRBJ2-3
CASSLGTYTDTQYF
TGTGCCAGCAGCTTGGGTACTTACACAGATACGCAGTATTTT
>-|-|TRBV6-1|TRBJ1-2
CASTRGLTYGYTF
TGTGCCAGCACTAGGGGATTAACCTATGGCTACACCTTC
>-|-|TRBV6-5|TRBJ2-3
CASSYTPSTDTQYF
TGTGCCAGCAGTTACACCCCGAGCACAGATACGCAGTATTTT
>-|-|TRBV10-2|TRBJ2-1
CASSESRGTYNEQFF
TGCGCCAGCAGTGAGTCCAGGGGAACCTACAATGAGCAGTTCTTC